This T cell receptor (beta chain) was identified during a study of blood T cell repertoires in COVID-19. About the study: COVID-19 samples, acute and convalescent, were from the United States, Italy and Spain. T cells, B-cell-depleted T cells, or PBMCs provided the cDNA or gDNA that served as material.

Per the original data handling: Using reference gene primer amplification, nucleated cell counts were estimated. The data were produced by immunoSEQ multiplex PCR, yet TCRdb's version contains in-frame clones alone and is incomplete. The DNA was the basis for D and trimming; V, J and clone size are from that table. The table includes some 520,000 clones, about 88% detected once. Comment on this clone: Other DNA sequences within the sample encode an identical CDR3.

V lost 3 bases and J lost 2; bases outside the gene matches: 2. CDR1 and CDR2 from the germline V gene are KGHSH and LQKENI. The CDR3 sequence is 15 residues long. It was during active infection that Seattle patients were enrolled and then longitudinally followed. The TCR sequence derives from a man aged 18 to 35 with COVID-19, enrolled during active disease. The rearrangement links TRBV18 to TRBJ1-1; 11 positions agree with TRBD1. Sequenced sample: peripheral blood. As DNA, the CDR3 is TGTGCCAGCTCACCCGGACAGGGGGCCAACACTGAAGCTTTCTTT. Its translation: CASSPGQGANTEAFF.